These 24 T cell receptor beta chains were all obtained from the same sample, sequenced in a study of blood T cell repertoires in COVID-19 (dated by TCRdb to 2019 to 2021). Library preparation was by the immunoSEQ multiplex PCR assay. TCRdb stores this immuneACCESS table with in-frame sequences only. Part of the clones is absent; in the studies checked, under half of the shortfall reflects unresolved V genes, and no reason is known for the rest. This sample lists 200,000 or so clones; 80% to 85% were detected once. The leading ten clones occupy 6.5% to 9.5% of the sample. The sample comprised PBMCs or T cells enriched from blood (not recorded which). These receptors all stem from a man aged 35-49 years who had recovered from COVID-19.

The rearrangement uses TRBV30 and TRBJ2-1; 7 nucleotides line up with TRBD2. Germline V lookup: CDR1 GTSNPN, CDR2 SVGIG (reference sequence). CDR3 size: 14 residues. V lost 2 bases to trimming and J lost 8 bases; unmatched junction nucleotides: 9. In DNA, the CDR3 is TGTGCCTGGAGTTTGCAGCGGGGAGGCGATGAGCAGTTCTTC. The encoded protein is CAWSLQRGGDEQFF.

This clone was found a few times. The V gene is TRBV5-1, the J gene TRBJ2-1; the match to TRBD1 covers 10 bases. From germline, CDR1 is SGHRS and CDR2 YFSETQ. This CDR3 region has 16 residues. V shed 3 bases, J shed 0 bases, and the junction held 3 bases outside the gene matches. The CDR3 spells CASSWGQGNSYNEQFF. The CDR3 bases are TGCGCCAGCAGCTGGGGACAGGGGAACTCCTACAATGAGCAGTTCTTC.

This sequence joins TRBV2 and TRBJ2-5; 7 bases are a match to TRBD2. Losses at the gene ends were 6 bases for V and 5 bases for J; bases not matched to a gene: 3. Germline V gene lookup returns CDR1 SNHLY and CDR2 FYNNEI. The CDR3 spans 12 residues. CDR3 nucleotides: TGTGCCAGCAGCTCCGGGGGGGAGACCCAGTACTTC. This translates into CASSSGGETQYF.

The chain links TRBV19 to TRBJ1-1; 11 nucleotides agree with TRBD1. CDR1 and CDR2 (germline): LNHDA, SQIVND (reference sequence). Losses at the gene ends were 6 bases for V and 1 base for J; bases not matched to a gene: 4. CDR3 length equals 15 residues. This CDR3 is CASSWTGGRNTEAFF. The CDR3 DNA sequence: TGTGCCAGTAGCTGGACAGGGGGCCGGAACACTGAAGCTTTCTTT.

This clone was seen more than once but under ten times. The chain employs TRBV29-1 and TRBJ2-7; TRBD1 agrees at 10 bases. The V gene end was trimmed by 6 bases and the J gene end by 4 bases; junction bases not matched to a gene: 12. The germline gives CDR1 SQVTM, CDR2 ANQGSEA. This CDR3 is built from 15 residues. The CDR3 is CSVSGGDRGSYEQYF. CDR3 DNA sequence: TGCAGCGTCTCGGGGGGGGACAGGGGTTCGTACGAGCAGTACTTC.

The chain carries TRBV29-1 and TRBJ1-1; TRBD1 matches 8 bases. V shed 6 bases and J 6 bases; nucleotides not matched to a gene: 12. The CDR3 has 14 residues. Germline CDR1 SQVTM, CDR2 ANQGSEA. This CDR3 is CSVGEWTGLPEAFF. DNA of the CDR3: TGCAGCGTCGGGGAATGGACAGGGCTTCCTGAAGCTTTCTTT.

The chain couples TRBV9 to TRBJ2-5; 11 bases are a match to TRBD1. CDR1 and CDR2 from the germline V gene are SGDLS and YYNGEE. This CDR3 has 16 residues. J lost 2 bases, V lost 3 bases, and 6 bases had no gene match. This CDR3 is CASSDRDRGTQETQYF. Here the CDR3 DNA reads TGTGCCAGCAGCGACCGGGACAGGGGGACTCAAGAGACCCAGTACTTC.

The chain is built from TRBV7-2 and TRBJ2-1; D possibly corresponds to TRBD2 (5 bases). This CDR3 contains 12 residues. Germline values: CDR1 SGHTA, CDR2 FQGNSA. V lost 5 bases, J lost 13 bases, and 15 bases lay in between. DNA for the CDR3: TGTGCCAGCAGCCAGGAGAGGGCGTTCCAGTTCTTC. Translation gives CASSQERAFQFF.

V and J are TRBV5-4 and TRBJ2-7; 9 bases map to TRBD1. CDR3 length equals 14 residues. The germline CDR1 and CDR2 sequences are SGHNT and YYREEE (reference sequence). Trimming took 4 bases from V and 5 from J; bases not matched to a gene: 7. The CDR3 spells CASSPTTGGDEQYF. As DNA, the CDR3 is TGTGCCAGCAGCCCTACGACAGGGGGGGACGAGCAGTACTTC.

This rearrangement joins TRBV7-2 to TRBJ2-1; TRBD1 matches 7 bases. In germline, CDR1 is SGHTA, CDR2 FQGNSA. This CDR3 spans 14 amino acids. V lost 5 bases, J lost 1 base, and 2 bases stayed unmatched. The CDR3 nucleotides read TGTGCCAGCAGCGACAGGGTTTCCTACAATGAGCAGTTCTTC. Translation: CASSDRVSYNEQFF.

DNA for the CDR3: TGTGCCACCAGTGATCCCATCAACACCGAGCAGTACTTC. Its protein product is CATSDPINTEQYF. The chain recombines TRBV24-1 with TRBJ2-7, with D hard to call. There are 13 residues in the CDR3. Germline V gene sequence: CDR1 KGHDR, CDR2 SFDVKD. V was clipped by 3 bases and J by 6 bases, with 11 bases between them.

This chain joins TRBV5-1 and TRBJ2-2, with D possibly matching TRBD2 (5 bases). Germline loops: CDR1 SGHRS, CDR2 YFSETQ. The V end lost 0 bases, the J end lost 7 bases, and 13 bases lay between the germline ends. The CDR3 consists of 15 residues. The CDR3 nucleotides read TGCGCCAGCAGCTTGGTTGAGGGTCGGATCGGGGAGCTGTTTTTT. Translating it yields CASSLVEGRIGELFF.

The chain combines TRBV5-6 with TRBJ2-2; 8 positions match TRBD1. Looked up from germline, CDR1 is SGHDT and CDR2 is YYEEEE. Trimming took 0 bases from V and 4 from J; bases not matched to a gene: 2. The CDR3 totals 15 residues. This CDR3 reads CASSLVTGGTGELFF. CDR3 in DNA: TGTGCCAGCAGCTTGGTCACAGGGGGCACCGGGGAGCTGTTTTTT. Looking up the rest from reference TRBV5-6 and TRBJ2-2 gives the full variable domain: DAGVTQSPTHLIKTRGQQVTLRCSPKSGHDTVSWYQQALGQGPQFIFQYYEEEERQRGNFPDRFSGHQFPNYSSELNVNALLLGDSALYLCASSLVTGGTGELFFGEGSRLTVL.

The chain joins TRBV6-1 to TRBJ1-1; D is uncertain. Germline values: CDR1 MNHNS, CDR2 SASEGT. With 2 bases removed from V and 3 bases from J, the gap between germline ends came to 4 bases. This CDR3 is 12 amino acids long. The chain's CDR3 is CASSEYHTEAFF. The CDR3 coding sequence is TGTGCCAGCAGTGAATATCACACTGAAGCTTTCTTT.

The CDR3 here is CASSPHYRNTEAFF. The CDR3 DNA follows: TGTGCCAGCAGCCCACATTACAGGAACACTGAAGCTTTCTTT. This rearrangement joins TRBV11-2 to TRBJ1-1; D not certain. The CDR3 length is 14 residues. Trimming pared 5 bases from V and 1 base from J, leaving 11 bases between. Germline V gene lookup returns CDR1 SGHAT and CDR2 FQNNGV.

CDR3 in amino acids: CASSQDTRGGYTF. In DNA, the CDR3 is TGTGCCAGCAGCCAAGATACCAGGGGAGGCTACACCTTC. The chain has TRBV4-2 and TRBJ1-2, with a tentative D call TRBD1 (6 bases). This CDR3 region has 13 residues. Germline V gene data show CDR1 as LGHNA and CDR2 as YNFKEQ. V dropped 0 bases and J dropped 8 bases, with 10 bases sitting between them.

The chain employs TRBV2 and TRBJ1-6, with D hard to call. The CDR3 runs 12 residues. The germline V and J ends were trimmed by 9 bases and 8 bases, with 11 bases remaining between them. Germline lookup yields CDR1 SNHLY and CDR2 FYNNEI. This CDR3 reads CASGQQHSPLHF. DNA of the CDR3: TGTGCCAGTGGGCAGCAGCATTCACCCCTCCACTTT.

This clone has more than one count but fewer than ten. V gene TRBV7-9 combines with J gene TRBJ1-1; D gene uncertain. Germline V CDR1 and CDR2: SEHNR, FQNEAQ (reference sequence). Trimming cost V 4 bases and J 1 base, with 10 bases left between them. This CDR3 is built from 14 residues. CDR3 sequence reads: CASSSLGRNTEAFF. For the CDR3, the DNA is TGTGCCAGCAGCTCACTAGGACGGAACACTGAAGCTTTCTTT.

The table lists this clone with a few counts. The chain is built from TRBV6-6 and TRBJ2-3; 8 bases map to TRBD2. V trimming: 2 bases; J trimming: 2 bases; junction bases outside the gene matches: 3. Germline CDR1 and CDR2: MNHNY and SVGAGI (reference sequence). The CDR3 totals 15 residues. The CDR3 spells CASSYTRGATDTQYF. The CDR3 region has the DNA TGTGCCAGCAGTTACACGCGGGGGGCCACAGATACGCAGTATTTT.

The rearrangement uses TRBV5-4 and TRBJ2-1, with 10 nucleotides matching TRBD2. After removal of 4 bases from V and 8 bases from J, the junction contained 9 bases not matched to a gene. The CDR3 loop spans 15 amino acids. CDR1 is SGHNT, CDR2 YYREEE, per germline (reference sequence). CDR3 DNA sequence: TGTGCCAGCAGCCGAGCGGGGGGGATTGGAGATGAGCAGTTCTTC. Encoded protein: CASSRAGGIGDEQFF.

This clone has a single count. This chain joins TRBV7-9 and TRBJ1-3; D perhaps matches TRBD1 (5 bases). CDR3 length: 14 amino acids. V dropped 4 bases and J dropped 6 bases, with 13 bases sitting between them. In germline, CDR1 is SEHNR, CDR2 FQNEAQ (reference sequence). CDR3 DNA: TGTGCCAGCAGCTCCGCCAGGGTAGAAAACACCATATATTTT. Protein product: CASSSARVENTIYF. Combining the CDR3 with reference TRBV7-9 and TRBJ1-3 gives the whole variable domain DTGVSQNPRHKITKRGQNVTFRCDPISEHNRLYWYRQTLGQGPEFLTYFQNEAQLEKSRLLSDRFSAERPKGSFSTLEIQRTEQGDSAMYLCASSSARVENTIYFGEGSWLTVV.

The chain carries TRBV5-1 and TRBJ2-7; 10 bases line up with TRBD2. Losses at the gene ends were 7 bases for V and 3 bases for J; bases not matched to a gene: 7. The CDR3 extends over 14 amino acids. The V gene's germline CDR1 is SGHRS and CDR2 YFSETQ. The CDR3 loop is CASRLAGGFYEQYF. For the CDR3, the DNA is TGCGCCAGCCGACTAGCGGGCGGTTTCTACGAGCAGTACTTC.

V usage is TRBV7-9 and J usage is TRBJ1-2, with TRBD1 matching 7 bases. The CDR3 is 15 residues long. The V gene end was trimmed by 1 base and the J gene end by 0 bases; junction bases not matched to a gene: 2. CDR1 is SEHNR, CDR2 FQNEAQ, per germline (reference sequence). The CDR3 sequence is CASSLEDRTNYGYTF. DNA of the CDR3: TGTGCCAGCAGCTTAGAGGACAGGACTAACTATGGCTACACCTTC.

The chain uses TRBV5-8 and TRBJ2-7, with 16 bases that match TRBD2. The ends lost 2 bases at V and 5 bases at J; junction bases unmatched: 10. Germline V CDR1 and CDR2: SGHTS, YDEGEE. This CDR3 has 18 residues. The CDR3 bases are TGTGCCAGCAGCTTAATGGGACTAGCGGGGGGGCAGTCCCACGAGCAGTACTTC. Translating it yields CASSLMGLAGGQSHEQYF.